The rows below give T cell receptor beta chains drawn from one sample of a study of radiotherapy plus CTLA-4 blockade in lung cancer. The assay was immunoSEQ multiplex PCR, and TCRdb's table has in-frame clones only and misses some. This table holds tens of thousands of clones, 60% to 80% found once. The material was peripheral blood, obtained from a patient treated with radiotherapy plus ipilimumab. The receptors stem from a human donor with non-small cell lung cancer who had stable disease on radiotherapy plus ipilimumab. The CDR3 runs from the conserved cysteine through the conserved F or W. D genes are given only for firm matches. Some rows mark clone size as missing; the rest say once, few, many or name a class of expanded clone.

J	D	V	size	DNA	CDR3
TRBJ1-1	-	TRBV5-1	-	TGCGCCAGCAGCTTACTGGGTTTGAACACTGAAGCTTTCTTT	CASSLLGLNTEAFF
TRBJ1-4	TRBD1	TRBV2	-	TGTGCCAGCAGAGACAGGGGGGGGAGTGAAAAACTGTTTTTT	CASRDRGGSEKLFF
TRBJ1-5	-	TRBV6-5	-	TGTGCCAGCAGTTTAGGGCGGGGTAACAATCAGCCCCAGCATTTT	CASSLGRGNNQPQHF
TRBJ1-2	-	TRBV6-4	-	TGTGCCAGCAGCCCAGGCCGATTCTATGGCTACACCTTC	CASSPGRFYGYTF
TRBJ2-1	-	TRBV13	-	TGTGCCAGCAGCCCCAAGGACCGTATAGGGAATGAGCAGTTCTTC	CASSPKDRIGNEQFF
TRBJ2-7	-	TRBV6-5	-	TGTGCCAGCAGTCCCCAGGGCTACGAGCAGTACTTC	CASSPQGYEQYF
TRBJ1-2	TRBD1	TRBV13	-	TGTGCCAGCAGCTCAAGCGGACAGGCACTAGCTAACTATGGCTACACCTTC	CASSSSGQALANYGYTF
TRBJ1-5	TRBD1	TRBV19	-	TGTGCCAGTAGTACCCCGAACAGGGGAGGGCCCAATCAGCCCCAGCATTTT	CASSTPNRGGPNQPQHF
TRBJ1-2	TRBD1	TRBV27	-	TGTGCCACCGCGGGACAGGGGAAAGACTATGGCTACACCTTC	CATAGQGKDYGYTF
TRBJ1-2	-	TRBV5-1	-	TGCGCCAGCAGCGGAACGGGGGCGCCCTATGGCTACACCTTC	CASSGTGAPYGYTF
TRBJ1-4	TRBD1	TRBV5-5	-	TGTGCCAGCAGCGACACAGGGGCCAAAGATGAAAAACTGTTTTTT	CASSDTGAKDEKLFF
TRBJ1-6	-	TRBV2	-	TGTGCCAGCGAACTCCTTATATCACCCCTCCACTTT	CASELLISPLHF
TRBJ1-1	-	TRBV10-3	-	TGTGCCATCAGTGACCACACCATGAACACTGAAGCTTTCTTT	CAISDHTMNTEAFF
TRBJ1-2	-	TRBV18	-	TGTGCCAGCTCACCCTGGACAGCGGAAGACTATGGCTACACCTTC	CASSPWTAEDYGYTF
TRBJ1-1	TRBD1	TRBV7-2	-	TGTGCCAGCAGCTTCCAGGGGGGCACTGAAGCTTTCTTT	CASSFQGGTEAFF
TRBJ1-2	TRBD1	TRBV5-5	-	TGTGCCAGCAGCCCGGGACAGCGAGCTAACTATGGCTACACCTTC	CASSPGQRANYGYTF
TRBJ1-1	-	TRBV5-6	-	TGTGCCAGCAGCTTGGTCCGCGAAAGGCCGAACACTGAAGCTTTCTTT	CASSLVRERPNTEAFF
TRBJ1-2	-	TRBV6-5	-	TGTGCCAGCAGTTACGGGTCGGGTGGCTACACCTTC	CASSYGSGGYTF
TRBJ2-3	TRBD1	TRBV2	-	TGTGCCAGCAACGTCTTACAGGGGGCGGGAGATACGCAGTATTTT	CASNVLQGAGDTQYF
TRBJ2-7	TRBD1	TRBV6-4	-	TGTGCCAGCACTCGACAGGGTTCCTACGAGCAGTACTTC	CASTRQGSYEQYF
TRBJ2-1	TRBD1	TRBV2	few	TGTTCCAGCATTGGATCCCCCCCCCGGGACAGGCTCTACAATGAGCAGTTCTTC	CSSIGSPPRDRLYNEQFF
TRBJ1-2	-	TRBV6-1	-	TGTGCCAGCAGTGAAGAACAGGGAAGTGGCTACACCTTC	CASSEEQGSGYTF
TRBJ2-2	-	TRBV2	few	TGTGCCAGTAGGGGAGCCCCGAACACCGGGGAGCTGTTTTTT	CASRGAPNTGELFF
TRBJ2-3	TRBD2	TRBV28	-	TGTGCCAGCAGTTTATTGGTTAGCGGGGGGGCTAGAGATACGCAGTATTTT	CASSLLVSGGARDTQYF
TRBJ1-5	-	TRBV4-3	few	TGCGCCAGCAGCCAAGATGACGGGGATGGCAATCAGCCCCAGCATTTT	CASSQDDGDGNQPQHF
TRBJ1-2	-	TRBV7-9	-	TGTGCCAGCAGTTCAACCAGGGACTACACCTTC	CASSSTRDYTF
TRBJ1-2	-	TRBV6-1	once	TGTGCCAGCACCATGGCGGCTGGCCTTAGGGGGGGCTACACCTTC	CASTMAAGLRGGYTF
TRBJ1-1	-	TRBV29-1	-	TGCAGCGTTGGGATAACAGACACTGAAGCTTTCTTT	CSVGITDTEAFF
TRBJ1-6	-	TRBV27	-	TGTGCCAGCAGTCGGGAGGGGCCCTGGTCACCCCTCCACTTT	CASSREGPWSPLHF
TRBJ1-1	-	TRBV6-6	-	TGTGCCTCCCGAGGCGGCACTGAAGCTTTCTTT	CASRGGTEAFF
TRBJ2-1	-	TRBV5-1	-	TGCGCCAGCAGCTTGGTGGCGTTCTCCTACAATGAGCAGTTCTTC	CASSLVAFSYNEQFF
TRBJ1-1	-	TRBV9	few	TGTGCCAGCAGCGTAGAGGGGGTGAACACTGAAGCTTTCTTT	CASSVEGVNTEAFF
TRBJ1-3	-	TRBV7-9	once	TGTGCCAGCAGCCCACAGGGTAGGAATGGAAACACCATATATTTT	CASSPQGRNGNTIYF